This T cell receptor beta chain was retrieved from a study of blood T cell repertoires in COVID-19. Study information: Sites across the United States, Italy and Spain contributed samples from acute and convalescent COVID-19.

Trimming left V 1 base short and J 5 bases short, with 8 bases between. Germline CDR1 is SGHTA and CDR2 is FQGNSA. The CDR3 totals 13 residues. Profiled with immunoSEQ multiplex PCR; TCRdb holds only in-frame clones, not every one. The profile shows 240,000 or so clones, 85% to 90% of them singletons. Clinical history as reported by participants underpinned cohort assignment. The clonotype comes from a man over 45 who had been exposed to COVID-19. The sequenced sample was PBMCs or T cells enriched from blood (not recorded which). This chain joins TRBV7-2 and TRBJ1-2, with D hard to call. CDR3 in amino acids: CASSLGGVYGYTF. The DNA of the CDR3 is TGTGCCAGCAGCTTAGGGGGAGTTTATGGCTACACCTTC.